Below are 15 T cell receptor beta chains sequenced from a single sample in a study of blood T cell repertoires in COVID-19. Some clones are missing from TCRdb's copy, which holds only in-frame ones; the method was immunoSEQ multiplex PCR. This repertoire shows roughly 330,000 clones, around four fifths found once; its top ten account for roughly 1.1%. Sequencing was performed on peripheral blood. These receptors came from a woman in her forties or fifties with acute or convalescent COVID-19.

J is TRBJ2-1 and V is TRBV27; 10 positions agree with TRBD2. With V trimmed by 6 bases and J by 2 bases, 4 bases remained unmatched. The CDR3 length is 15 residues. Germline CDR1 reads MNHEY; CDR2 reads SMNVEV (reference sequence). CDR3 bases: TGTGCCAGCAGCCTAGCGGGGGAAACCTACAATGAGCAGTTCTTC. Its translation is CASSLAGETYNEQFF.

The chain is built from TRBV5-1 and TRBJ1-4; TRBD1 aligns across 8 bases. The germline V gene has CDR1 SGHRS and CDR2 YFSETQ. V dropped 3 bases and J dropped 4; count of bases not matched to a gene: 11. This CDR3 spans 17 amino acids. This chain's CDR3 is CASSSDRGEWGNEKLFF. Here the CDR3 DNA reads TGCGCCAGCAGCTCCGACAGGGGAGAATGGGGTAATGAAAAACTGTTTTTT. The full variable domain, in which reference TRBV5-1 and TRBJ1-4 provide the parts outside the CDR3, is KAGVTQTPRYLIKTRGQQVTLSCSPISGHRSVSWYQQTPGQGLQFLFEYFSETQRNKGNFPGRFSGRQFSNSRSEMNVSTLELGDSALYLCASSSDRGEWGNEKLFFGSGTQLSVL.

The V call is TRBV6-4, the J call TRBJ1-1; TRBD1 is a possible D gene (5 bases). The CDR3 is 13 amino acids. Germline V lookup: CDR1 MRHNA, CDR2 SNTAGT. Trimming stripped 4 bases from V and 0 bases from J, with 6 bases between. The CDR3 reads CASSAGMNTEAFF. The CDR3 coding sequence is TGTGCCAGCAGTGCAGGGATGAACACTGAAGCTTTCTTT.

The chain combines TRBV3-1 (or the pseudogene TRBV3-2) with TRBJ1-5, with a weak D call TRBD1 (5 bases). Germline V gene data show CDR1 as LGHDT and CDR2 as YNNKEL (reference sequence). The length of the CDR3 is 15 residues. Trimming pared 1 base from V and 5 bases from J, leaving 12 bases between. The CDR3 is CASSQGQGEDQPQHF. The CDR3 region has the DNA TGTGCCAGCAGCCAAGGCCAAGGGGAGGATCAGCCCCAGCATTTT.

This chain links TRBV4-1 with TRBJ2-5; possibly TRBD2 for D (7 bases). This CDR3 comprises 15 residues. V was pared by 0 bases and J by 5 bases, with 13 bases between. Germline V gene sequence: CDR1 MGHRA, CDR2 YSYEKL. The CDR3 region is CASSQERGGGETQYF. DNA of the CDR3: TGCGCCAGCAGCCAAGAAAGGGGGGGCGGCGAGACCCAGTACTTC.

V usage is TRBV19 and J usage is TRBJ1-1, with D perhaps matching TRBD1 (6 bases). The CDR3 spans 14 residues. Germline V CDR1 and CDR2: LNHDA, SQIVND (reference sequence). The V end lost 9 bases, the J end lost 1 base, and 15 bases lay between the germline ends. CDR3: CASGSDRRNTEAFF. The CDR3, as DNA: TGTGCCAGCGGCTCAGACAGGAGGAACACTGAAGCTTTCTTT. Supplemented by reference TRBV19 and TRBJ1-1, the full variable domain reads DGGITQSPKYLFRKEGQNVTLSCEQNLNHDAMYWYRQDPGQGLRLIYYSQIVNDFQKGDIAEGYSVSREKKESFPLTVTSAQKNPTAFYLCASGSDRRNTEAFFGQGTRLTVV.

This chain links TRBV7-2 with TRBJ2-2; 12 nucleotides line up with TRBD2. The CDR3 runs 17 residues. The V and J ends lost 7 bases and 8 bases, in that order; junction bases with no gene match: 14. CDR1 SGHTA and CDR2 FQGNSA come from the germline V gene. DNA of the CDR3: TGTGCCAGCAAGCGACTAGCGGGAGATGGGTTTGCGGGGGAGCTGTTTTTT. It codes for CASKRLAGDGFAGELFF.

The rearrangement uses TRBV19 and TRBJ1-5, with 7 nucleotides matching TRBD1. V trimming: 7 bases; J trimming: 6 bases; junction bases outside the gene matches: 3. This CDR3 has 12 amino acids. Germline CDR1 is LNHDA and CDR2 is SQIVND (reference sequence). CDR3 in DNA: TGTGCCAGTACCCAGGGGGGTCAGCCCCAGCATTTT. Translating it yields CASTQGGQPQHF.

J is TRBJ2-5 and V is TRBV7-8, with D perhaps matching TRBD1 (6 bases). The CDR3 extends over 14 amino acids. V lost 5 bases to trimming and J lost 9 bases, with 19 bases between them. Germline V gene data show CDR1 as SGHVS and CDR2 as FQNEAQ. The CDR3 spells CASSVRDTWSAQYF. CDR3 coding DNA: TGTGCCAGCAGCGTCCGGGACACATGGTCGGCCCAGTACTTC.

This chain links TRBV18 with TRBJ2-1, with D unclear. Germline CDR1 and CDR2: KGHSH and LQKENI. The CDR3 has 15 amino acids. Trimming stripped 6 bases from V and 0 bases from J, with 12 bases between. CDR3 DNA: TGTGCCAGCTCCCGACTGATTCTCTCCTACAATGAGCAGTTCTTC. Protein product: CASSRLILSYNEQFF.

This clone was detected once. This chain connects TRBV21-1 to TRBJ2-5; the DNA was not used to check the table's D call, TRBD2. TRBV21-1 is given as a pseudogene. CDR3 length: 18 residues. The CDR3 loop is CASSKDDPSGKKEETQYF. The DNA for the CDR3 is TGTGCCAGCAGCAAAGATGATCCTAGCGGGAAGAAGGAGGAGACCCAGTACTTC.

The V and J genes are TRBV6-4 and TRBJ1-3, with 8 positions matching TRBD1. V shed 9 bases and J 2 bases; nucleotides not matched to a gene: 3. Germline CDR1 MRHNA, CDR2 SNTAGT. CDR3 length equals 13 residues. CDR3 sequence: CARVQGAGNTIYF. The DNA for the CDR3 is TGTGCCAGGGTACAGGGGGCTGGAAACACCATATATTTT.

V gene TRBV6-2 or TRBV6-3 combines with J gene TRBJ1-5; D is perhaps TRBD1 (6 bases). Trimming stripped 6 bases from V and 4 bases from J, with 19 bases between. Germline V lookup: CDR1 MNHEY, CDR2 SVGEGT. The CDR3 is 16 residues long. The CDR3, as DNA: TGTGCCAGCAGCCTGTTCCAGGACAGTCTAAATCAGCCCCAGCATTTT. Its translation is CASSLFQDSLNQPQHF.

This clone was detected only once. J is TRBJ2-5 and V is TRBV29-1; TRBD2 matches at 9 bases. J was trimmed by 5 bases and V by 1 base; bases with no gene match: 8. The CDR3 has 15 residues. CDR1 is SQVTM and CDR2 is ANQGSEA in the germline V gene. The CDR3 loop is CSVEGREGGRETQYF. The CDR3 region has the DNA TGCAGCGTTGAAGGGCGGGAGGGCGGTCGGGAGACCCAGTACTTC.

The chain links TRBV10-3 to TRBJ1-3; D perhaps matches TRBD1 (6 bases). Trimming pared 8 bases from V and 2 bases from J, leaving 16 bases between. CDR3 length: 15 residues. Germline V lookup: CDR1 ENHRY, CDR2 SYGVKD. The CDR3 region has the DNA TGTGCCATCTTAAACCCAGAGGGGGCTGGAAACACCATATATTTT. It translates to CAILNPEGAGNTIYF.